One sample yielded the 21 T cell receptor beta chains listed below, sequenced in a study of OX40 agonist ivuxolimab in advanced cancers. Sequenced by immunoSEQ multiplex PCR; TCRdb stores in-frame clones only, minus some. The sample records tens of thousands of clones, 75% to 90% being singletons. The sequenced sample was CD4+ or CD8+ T cells sorted from blood, obtained in a trial of the OX40 agonist ivuxolimab. The receptors shown here come from an adult with an advanced solid tumor such as melanoma, head and neck, liver or kidney cancer.

This clone turned up a few times. The chain uses TRBV29-1 and TRBJ2-3; 9 bases line up with TRBD1. The ends lost 7 bases at V and 5 bases at J; junction bases unmatched: 13. CDR3 length: 15 residues. Germline-derived CDR1 and CDR2 are SQVTM and ANQGSEA. The CDR3 here is CSGDSGTGYQDTQYF. CDR3 bases: TGCAGCGGGGATTCCGGGACAGGGTACCAAGATACGCAGTATTTT.

The chain recombines TRBV5-5 with TRBJ2-7, with D perhaps TRBD2 (6 bases). This CDR3 has 14 amino acids. Germline V lookup: CDR1 SGHKS, CDR2 YYEKEE (reference sequence). Trimming left V 4 bases short and J 5 bases short, with 16 bases between. The DNA of the CDR3 is TGTGCCAGCAGCCGGGGGACCCTGCGGGACGAGCAGTACTTC. This translates into CASSRGTLRDEQYF.

The chain is built from TRBV7-2 and TRBJ2-7; 9 nucleotides match TRBD1. Germline lookup yields CDR1 SGHTA and CDR2 FQGNSA. Unmatched junction bases numbered 9, after V lost 3 bases and J lost 9 bases. The CDR3 spans 14 residues. CDR3 sequence (DNA): TGTGCCAGCAGCTTGCAGGGACAGGGAGTCGTGCAGTACTTC. Protein: CASSLQGQGVVQYF.

This clone was observed a handful of times. The chain couples TRBV9 to TRBJ2-2; 10 bases are shared with TRBD2. With V trimmed by 4 bases and J by 5 bases, 8 bases remained unmatched. The CDR3 spans 16 residues. The germline V gene has CDR1 SGDLS and CDR2 YYNGEE. The CDR3 region is CASSPSAGGQTGELFF. As DNA, the CDR3 is TGTGCCAGCAGCCCCTCAGCGGGGGGGCAAACCGGGGAGCTGTTTTTT.

The rearrangement joins TRBV28 to TRBJ2-2; 10 positions match TRBD2. The CDR3 is made up of 16 amino acids. V shed 6 bases, J shed 6 bases, and the junction held 10 bases outside the gene matches. In germline, CDR1 is MDHEN, CDR2 SYDVKM. CDR3: CASSYSSSGGPGELFF. The CDR3 coding sequence is TGTGCCAGCAGCTACTCCTCTAGCGGGGGCCCCGGGGAGCTGTTTTTT.

The gene calls are TRBV2 and TRBJ2-3; either TRBD1 or TRBD2 may supply D (5 bases each). Trimming took off 9 bases at V and 4 bases at J, with 23 bases between the two ends. Germline V gene lookup returns CDR1 SNHLY and CDR2 FYNNEI. There are 16 residues in the CDR3. CDR3 sequence reads: CASPPGTPAPSDTQYF. CDR3 coding DNA: TGTGCCAGTCCCCCCGGGACCCCGGCTCCCTCAGATACGCAGTATTTT.

V and J are TRBV11-3 and TRBJ2-3; perhaps TRBD2 as D (6 bases). Germline assignment: CDR1 SGHNT and CDR2 YENEEA. V lost 8 bases, J lost 2 bases, and 14 bases lay in between. The CDR3 sequence is 14 residues long. In nucleotides, the CDR3 is TGTGCCAGCGGCAACGGGGGATACACAGATACGCAGTATTTT. This gives the protein CASGNGGYTDTQYF.

The chain is built from TRBV27 and TRBJ2-7, with TRBD2 identical over 8 bases. The length of the CDR3 is 13 residues. Germline CDR1 and CDR2: MNHEY and SMNVEV (reference sequence). Trimming removed 3 bases from V and 6 bases from J; junction bases left unmatched: 4. The CDR3 DNA follows: TGTGCCAGCAGTTTCGGGGGGGGGCTCGAGCAGTACTTC. Protein sequence: CASSFGGGLEQYF.

The chain is built from TRBV7-2 and TRBJ2-3, with D maybe TRBD2 (7 bases). CDR3 length: 16 amino acids. V was trimmed by 5 bases and J by 3 bases, leaving 18 bases between them. Germline lookup yields CDR1 SGHTA and CDR2 FQGNSA. CDR3 sequence: CASSKLGGGETDTQYF. In DNA form, the CDR3 reads TGTGCCAGCAGCAAATTGGGCGGGGGCGAGACAGATACGCAGTATTTT.

The genes are TRBV7-2 and TRBJ2-4; D possibly corresponds to TRBD1 (5 bases). The germline V and J ends were trimmed by 4 bases and 2 bases, with 15 bases remaining between them. The CDR3 has 16 amino acids. Germline values: CDR1 SGHTA, CDR2 FQGNSA. This chain's CDR3 is CASSSHTSGTKNIQYF. CDR3 coding DNA: TGTGCCAGCAGCTCGCACACCTCAGGGACCAAAAACATTCAGTACTTC.

This chain links TRBV19 with TRBJ2-3; weak D call: TRBD1 (6 bases). The CDR3 length is 16 residues. CDR1 is LNHDA, CDR2 SQIVND, per germline (reference sequence). V was cut by 5 bases and J by 6 bases, with 21 bases left in between. The CDR3 nucleotides read TGTGCCAGTAGTCCACTGGGGCTACTCCAGGGGGATACGCAGTATTTT. It translates to CASSPLGLLQGDTQYF.

This chain links TRBV5-1 with TRBJ1-3; no clear D gene. Germline V gene sequence: CDR1 SGHRS, CDR2 YFSETQ. V lost 6 bases, J lost 4 bases, and 14 bases lay in between. The CDR3 is made up of 14 amino acids. CDR3 loop: CASTTASEGNTIYF. DNA for the CDR3: TGCGCCAGCACCACTGCCTCTGAGGGAAACACCATATATTTT.

The chain joins TRBV10-1 to TRBJ2-5; D is ambiguous. V was pared by 9 bases and J by 7 bases, with 12 bases between. Germline V lookup: CDR1 WNHNN, CDR2 SYGVQD (reference sequence). CDR3 length: 11 amino acids. CDR3 in amino acids: CARNHRRTQYF. The CDR3 coding sequence is TGCGCCAGGAACCATCGGAGGACCCAGTACTTC.

The V gene is TRBV30, the J gene TRBJ1-6; weak D call: TRBD1 (5 bases). V dropped 7 bases and J dropped 6 bases, with 13 bases sitting between them. The CDR3 has 13 amino acids. Per germline, CDR1 GTSNPN and CDR2 SVGIG (reference sequence). Here the CDR3 DNA reads TGTGCCTTTACGACAGCCACTAATTCACCCCTCCACTTT. Translating it yields CAFTTATNSPLHF.

This clone has just a few counts. This sequence joins TRBV2 and TRBJ2-2; 7 bases map to TRBD1. Germline CDR1 and CDR2: SNHLY and FYNNEI. This CDR3 has 15 residues. Trimming took 4 bases from V and 7 from J; bases not matched to a gene: 9. The CDR3 spells CASSGEGARGGELFF. CDR3 bases: TGTGCCAGCAGTGGAGAGGGGGCGAGGGGCGGGGAGCTGTTTTTT. The entire variable domain, with the rest obtained from reference TRBV2 and TRBJ2-2, is as follows: EPEVTQTPSHQVTQMGQEVILRCVPISNHLYFYWYRQILGQKVEFLVSFYNNEISEKSEIFDDQFSVERPDGSNFTLKIRSTKLEDSAMYFCASSGEGARGGELFFGEGSRLTVL.

The rearrangement joins TRBV29-1 to TRBJ1-1; D call uncertain. Trimming pared 5 bases from V and 5 bases from J, leaving 24 bases between. The CDR3 runs 16 residues. CDR1 is SQVTM and CDR2 is ANQGSEA in the germline V gene. CDR3 sequence reads: CSVTKSGSGLGTEAFF. In nucleotides, the CDR3 is TGCAGCGTTACGAAGTCGGGAAGTGGGTTGGGGACTGAAGCTTTCTTT.

V usage is TRBV7-3 and J usage is TRBJ2-1, with D unresolved. The CDR3 is 15 amino acids. Germline V gene sequence: CDR1 SGHTA, CDR2 FQGTGA. Between the trimmed V and J ends, which lost 1 base and 8 bases, there was a span of 15 bases. The CDR3 nucleotides read TGTGCCAGCAGCTTAAGGTCTACAATTAACCATGAGCAGTTCTTC. Amino acids: CASSLRSTINHEQFF.

The rearrangement uses TRBV28 and TRBJ1-2; weak D call: TRBD1 (6 bases). Germline CDR1 is MDHEN and CDR2 is SYDVKM. The V gene lost 1 base and the J gene lost 6 bases, with 12 bases spanning the gap. This CDR3 has 14 amino acids. Here the CDR3 reads CASSLSLEGDGYTF. The CDR3 coding sequence is TGTGCCAGCAGTTTATCGCTCGAGGGGGATGGCTACACCTTC.

The CDR3 DNA follows: TGTGCCAGCAGGTTGGACAGGGAAGTCCCCGAAGCTTTCTTT. This gives the protein CASRLDREVPEAFF. The J gene is TRBJ1-1, the V gene TRBV28; 8 bases are a match to TRBD1. The ends lost 6 bases at V and 8 bases at J; junction bases unmatched: 11. CDR1 is MDHEN and CDR2 is SYDVKM in the germline V gene. The length of the CDR3 is 14 residues. Variable domain in full (rest from reference TRBV28 and TRBJ1-1): DVKVTQSSRYLVKRTGEKVFLECVQDMDHENMFWYRQDPGLGLRLIYFSYDVKMKEKGDIPEGYSVSREKKERFSLILESASTNQTSMYLCASRLDREVPEAFFGQGTRLTVV.

This sequence joins TRBV29-1 and TRBJ1-1; 7 bases line up with TRBD1. The CDR3 has 13 residues. The V gene end was trimmed by 7 bases and the J gene end by 1 base; junction bases not matched to a gene: 6. Germline V gene lookup returns CDR1 SQVTM and CDR2 ANQGSEA. The CDR3 is CSAWTGGNTEAFF. The CDR3 DNA follows: TGCAGCGCTTGGACAGGCGGGAACACTGAAGCTTTCTTT.

In nucleotides, the CDR3 is TGTGCCTGGAGTGTACCGAGGGTCCCCCTCGCCTACGAGCAGTACTTC. This codes for CAWSVPRVPLAYEQYF. The rearrangement uses TRBV30 and TRBJ2-7, with a possible D match to TRBD2 (5 bases). Trimming removed 0 bases from V and 2 bases from J, with 17 bases in between. CDR1 GTSNPN and CDR2 SVGIG come from the germline V gene (reference sequence). CDR3 size: 16 residues. The variable domain in full, completed from reference TRBV30 and TRBJ2-7, reads SQTIHQWPATLVQPVGSPLSLECTVEGTSNPNLYWYRQAAGRGLQLLFYSVGIGQISSEVPQNLSASRPQDRQFILSSKKLLLSDSGFYLCAWSVPRVPLAYEQYFGPGTRLTVT.